This TCR beta chain emerged from a study of blood T cell repertoires in COVID-19. Turning to the study itself: Specimens from acute and convalescent COVID-19 originated in the United States, Italy and Spain.

Only in-frame clones appear in the TCRdb table, and some are missing; sequencing was by immunoSEQ multiplex PCR. There are approximately 300,000 clones in the sample; approximately 90% occur only once, and about 4% lies in the top ten. Note on this clone: This sample also contains other DNA sequences that code for the same CDR3.

Germline loops: CDR1 SGHTA, CDR2 FQGNSA. Trimming shortened V by 0 bases and J by 2 bases, and 8 bases separated the two germline ends. The CDR3 runs 15 residues. Participants had their cohort set by participant-reported clinical history. V gene TRBV7-2 combines with J gene TRBJ2-1, with D possibly TRBD2 on 7 matching bases. The TCR comes from a woman under 40 who had been exposed to COVID-19. Sequences were obtained from PBMCs or T cells enriched from blood (not recorded which). As DNA, the CDR3 is TGTGCCAGCAGCTTAGCGGGGGGGCCCTACAATGAGCAGTTCTTC. It is translated as CASSLAGGPYNEQFF.